The 8 T cell receptor beta chains below were found in one sample sequenced in a study of cytomegalovirus exposure and HLA in healthy donors. The PCR employed 60 Vbeta primers together with 13 Jbeta primers. Sequencing used immunoSEQ multiplex PCR; TCRdb keeps in-frame clones, though not all of them. The sample yields over 150,000 clones, 80% seen once. The sample comprised PBMCs. The receptor source for this set is a boy aged 5-17 years in good health and CMV-seronegative.

The gene calls are TRBV19 and TRBJ2-1; tentatively, D is TRBD2 (6 bases). Germline V CDR1 and CDR2: LNHDA, SQIVND (reference sequence). This CDR3 is 15 amino acids long. V lost 5 bases and J lost 2, with 13 bases in between. For the CDR3, the DNA is TGTGCCAGTAGTCTGACTAGTTTCGCCTACAATGAGCAGTTCTTC. The encoded protein is CASSLTSFAYNEQFF.

This rearrangement joins TRBV7-2 to TRBJ2-7; no clear D gene. The CDR3 has 11 residues. Trimming cost V 8 bases and J 4 bases, with 9 bases left between them. Germline assignment: CDR1 SGHTA and CDR2 FQGNSA. The CDR3 DNA reads TGTGCCAGCGGCCCTGATTACGAGCAGTACTTC. Encoded protein: CASGPDYEQYF. Supplemented by reference TRBV7-2 and TRBJ2-7, the full variable domain reads GAGVSQSPSNKVTEKGKDVELRCDPISGHTALYWYRQSLGQGLEFLIYFQGNSAPDKSGLPSDRFSAERTGGSVSTLTIQRTQQEDSAVYLCASGPDYEQYFGPGTRLTVT.

The chain recombines TRBV19 with TRBJ2-7; 7 nucleotides align to TRBD2. Trimming cost V 1 base and J 6 bases; bases outside gene matches: 9. Germline V lookup: CDR1 LNHDA, CDR2 SQIVND (reference sequence). The CDR3 extends over 15 amino acids. CDR3: CASSIGGGRSPEQYF. DNA of the CDR3: TGTGCCAGTAGTATAGGTGGCGGGAGATCCCCCGAGCAGTACTTC.

This sequence joins TRBV6-5 and TRBJ2-3, with D unresolved. The V end lost 6 bases, the J end lost 1 base, and 8 bases lay between the germline ends. Germline loops: CDR1 MNHEY, CDR2 SVGAGI. There are 13 residues in the CDR3. The CDR3: CASRGLGTDTQYF. As DNA, the CDR3 is TGTGCCAGCAGGGGCCTCGGCACAGATACGCAGTATTTT.

The CDR3 nucleotides read TGTGCCAGCAGCTTAGGCTACGAGGGACAGCCCCAGCATTTT. It is translated as CASSLGYEGQPQHF. The genes are TRBV7-2 and TRBJ1-5; no firm D call. Trimming removed 1 base from V and 7 bases from J, with 11 bases in between. The germline gives CDR1 SGHTA, CDR2 FQGNSA. The CDR3 runs to 14 residues.

DNA of the CDR3: TGTGCCAGGGGGGGGCTTGAGACCCAGTACTTC. Protein product: CARGGLETQYF. The J gene is TRBJ2-5, the V gene TRBV2; D possibly corresponds to TRBD2 (7 bases). The CDR3 covers 11 residues. From germline, CDR1 is SNHLY and CDR2 FYNNEI. V lost 9 bases and J lost 5, with 10 bases in between.

This clone is a singleton in its sample. The chain has TRBV6-6 and TRBJ1-3; maybe TRBD1 (6 bases). The germline gives CDR1 MNHNY, CDR2 SVGAGI (reference sequence). The CDR3 loop spans 14 amino acids. The germline V and J ends were trimmed by 7 bases and 0 bases, with 10 bases remaining between them. The CDR3 sequence: CASTWDNSGNTIYF. The DNA of the CDR3 is TGTGCCAGCACCTGGGACAACTCTGGAAACACCATATATTTT.

CDR3 residues: CASSEVAGGTETQYF. The CDR3 coding sequence is TGTGCCAGCAGTGAAGTAGCGGGAGGCACAGAGACCCAGTACTTC. V is TRBV2 and J is TRBJ2-5; 10 bases match TRBD2. V was clipped by 1 base and J by 4 bases; unmatched bases: 3. CDR1 is SNHLY, CDR2 FYNNEI, per germline. This CDR3 spans 15 amino acids. The complete variable domain, with remaining parts taken from reference TRBV2 and TRBJ2-5, reads EPEVTQTPSHQVTQMGQEVILRCVPISNHLYFYWYRQILGQKVEFLVSFYNNEISEKSEIFDDQFSVERPDGSNFTLKIRSTKLEDSAMYFCASSEVAGGTETQYFGPGTRLLVL.